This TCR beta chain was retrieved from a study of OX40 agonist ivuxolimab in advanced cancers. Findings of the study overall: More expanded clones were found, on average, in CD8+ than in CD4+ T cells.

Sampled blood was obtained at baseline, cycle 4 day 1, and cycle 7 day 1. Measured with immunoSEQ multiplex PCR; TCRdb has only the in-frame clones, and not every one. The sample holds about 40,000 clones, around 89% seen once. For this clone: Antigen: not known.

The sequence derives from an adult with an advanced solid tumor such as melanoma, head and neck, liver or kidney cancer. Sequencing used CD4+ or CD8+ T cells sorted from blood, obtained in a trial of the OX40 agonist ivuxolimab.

The CDR3 DNA sequence: TGTGCCAGCAGTTCCCCCCACCCGGGGGTGTACTCCTACGAGCAGTACTTC. Amino acids: CASSSPHPGVYSYEQYF. The gene calls are TRBV28 and TRBJ2-5; TRBD2 might be the D (6 bases). The better agreement between TRBJ2-7 and the DNA end casts doubt on the J call. Looked up from germline, CDR1 is MDHEN and CDR2 is SYDVKM. The CDR3 spans 17 residues.